This T cell receptor beta chain was recovered during a study of cytomegalovirus exposure and HLA in healthy donors. General study findings and limits: CMV serostatus stood as the only immune exposure information on hand.

In the PCR, 60 Vbeta and 13 Jbeta primers were used. Measured with immunoSEQ multiplex PCR; TCRdb has only the in-frame clones, and not every one. Among approximately 200,000 clones listed, 75% to 85% were seen once. This CDR3 is built from 18 residues. Comments on this clone: Antigen: not known.

The sequence was obtained from a woman younger than 35 in good health and CMV-seropositive. Material for sequencing was PBMCs. The chain has TRBV21-1 and TRBJ2-3; no DNA check was done on the table's D call, TRBD2. TRBV21-1 counts as a pseudogene. CDR3 protein: CASSPRGLAGTREDTQYF. The CDR3 coding sequence is TGTGCCAGCAGCCCCCGGGGACTAGCGGGGACCAGGGAAGATACGCAGTATTTT.